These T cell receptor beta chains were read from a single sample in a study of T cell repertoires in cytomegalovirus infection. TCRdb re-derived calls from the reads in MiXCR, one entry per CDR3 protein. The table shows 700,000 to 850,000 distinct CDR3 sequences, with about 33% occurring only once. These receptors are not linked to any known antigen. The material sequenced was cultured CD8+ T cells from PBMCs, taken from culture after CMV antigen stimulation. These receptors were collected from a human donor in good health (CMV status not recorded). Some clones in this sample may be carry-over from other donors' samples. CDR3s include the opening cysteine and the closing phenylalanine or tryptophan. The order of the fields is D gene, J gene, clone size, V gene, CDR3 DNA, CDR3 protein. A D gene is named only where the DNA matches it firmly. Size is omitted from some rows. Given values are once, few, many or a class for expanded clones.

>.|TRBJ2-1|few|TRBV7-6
TGTGCCAGCAGCCAGGGAGCGAGGGGGGGATACAATGAGCAGTTCTTC
CASSQGARGGYNEQFF
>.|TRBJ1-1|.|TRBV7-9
TGTGCCAGCAGCTTACCTGCCCGGGACATAGGAGGAGAGGGGAACACTGAAGCTTTCTTT
CASSLPARDIGGEGNTEAFF
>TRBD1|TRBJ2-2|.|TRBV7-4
TGTGCCAGCAGCTCTTGGAAGGGGGCCCAAGAGTGGAACACCGGGGAGCTGTTTTTT
CASSSWKGAQEWNTGELFF
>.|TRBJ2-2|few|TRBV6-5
TGTGCCAGCAGTTACTCGGGAAGGGTTTTTACCGGGGAGCTGTTTTTT
CASSYSGRVFTGELFF
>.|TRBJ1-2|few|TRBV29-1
TGCAGCGTTGCACACCCTTTCCTCTATGGCTACACCTTC
CSVAHPFLYGYTF
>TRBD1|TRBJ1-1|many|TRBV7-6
TGTGCCAGCAGCGCCGGACAGGGGCAGACTGAAGCTTTCTTT
CASSAGQGQTEAFF
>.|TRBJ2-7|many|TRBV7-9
TGTGCCAGCAGCTTGGCAGGCAACTACGAGCAGTACTTC
CASSLAGNYEQYF
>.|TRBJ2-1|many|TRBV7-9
TGTGCCAGCAGCTCAACCACGGGACTGGCCTCCTACAATGAGCAGTTCTTC
CASSSTTGLASYNEQFF
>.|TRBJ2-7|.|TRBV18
TGTGCCAGCTCACCAAAGCAGGGCTACGAGCAGTACTTC
CASSPKQGYEQYF
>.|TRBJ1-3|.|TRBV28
TGTGCCAGCAGTTTTGATGCTGATGGAAACACCATATATTTT
CASSFDADGNTIYF
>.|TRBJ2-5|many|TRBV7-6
TGTGCCAGCAGCTTAGGAGTGGCCCCACAAGAGACCCAGTACTTC
CASSLGVAPQETQYF
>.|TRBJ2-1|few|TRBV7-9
TGTGCCAGCAGCGGACAGTCCCGGGTAAATGAGCAGTTCTTC
CASSGQSRVNEQFF
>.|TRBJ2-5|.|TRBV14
TGTGCCAGCAGCTGGTTGGCAGGCTACCAAGAGACCCAGTACTTC
CASSWLAGYQETQYF
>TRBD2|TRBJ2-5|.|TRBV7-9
TGTGCCAGCAGCTTCACTAGCGGAAGATACCCTCCAGAGACCCGGTACTTC
CASSFTSGRYPPETRYF
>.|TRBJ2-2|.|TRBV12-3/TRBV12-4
TGTGCCAGCAGTCCTGGACTGCCCGGGGAGCTGTTTTTT
CASSPGLPGELFF
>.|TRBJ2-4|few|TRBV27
TGTGCCAGCAGTTTATCGATAGGACCACCGGCTGACAAAAACATTCAGTACTTC
CASSLSIGPPADKNIQYF
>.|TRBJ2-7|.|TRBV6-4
TGTGCCATCCCTATCCACGAGCAGTACTTC
CAIPIHEQYF
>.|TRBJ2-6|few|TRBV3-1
TGTGCCAGCAGCACCCGGGACCGGCACTCTGGGGCCAACGTCCTGACTTTC
CASSTRDRHSGANVLTF
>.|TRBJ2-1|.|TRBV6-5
TGTGCCAGCAGTAAGAGACAGGTAGCATACAATGAGCAGTTCTTC
CASSKRQVAYNEQFF
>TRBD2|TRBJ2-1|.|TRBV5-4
TGTGCCAGCTCGCCTGGAGCGGGGGGGCTTGAGCAGTTCTTC
CASSPGAGGLEQFF
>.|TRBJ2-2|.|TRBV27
TGTGCCAGCACCGAAGGGCCTAACACCGGGGAGCTGTTTTTT
CASTEGPNTGELFF
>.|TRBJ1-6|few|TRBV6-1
TGTGCCAGCAGTGAAGATACCTCCTATAATTCACCCCTCCACTTT
CASSEDTSYNSPLHF
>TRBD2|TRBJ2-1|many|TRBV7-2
TGTGCCAGCAGCTTGGCGGGGGGGCGAGAGCAGTTCTTC
CASSLAGGREQFF
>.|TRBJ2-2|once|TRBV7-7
TGTGCTAGCAACCCGCGCACCGGGGAGCTGTTTTTT
CASNPRTGELFF
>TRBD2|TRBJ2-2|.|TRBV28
TGTGCCAGCACCTCGAGTTTCGCAACTAGCGGGGGATATGACACCGGGGAGCTGTTTTTT
CASTSSFATSGGYDTGELFF
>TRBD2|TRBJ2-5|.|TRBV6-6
TGTGCCAGCAGTTCTTTACTAGCGGGGTCTCAAGAGACCCAGTACTTC
CASSSLLAGSQETQYF
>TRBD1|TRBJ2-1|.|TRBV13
TGTGCCAGCAGCTTTGGACACAGGGGGCTGGGCAATGAGCAGTTCTTC
CASSFGHRGLGNEQFF
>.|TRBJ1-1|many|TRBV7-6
TGTGCCAGCAGCTTACGGCGGGGGAACACTGAAGCTTTCTTT
CASSLRRGNTEAFF
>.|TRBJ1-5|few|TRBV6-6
TGTGCCAGCACCCTGGGCAGGGGAGGTCAGCCCCAGCATTTT
CASTLGRGGQPQHF
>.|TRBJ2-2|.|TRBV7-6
TGTGCCAGCAGCTTAGAAGGGTGGGGTTCTGACACCGGGGAGCTGTTTTTT
CASSLEGWGSDTGELFF
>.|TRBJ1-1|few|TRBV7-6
TGTGCCAGCAGCCTCAAAGAGACACCTGGGACTGAAGCTTTCTTT
CASSLKETPGTEAFF
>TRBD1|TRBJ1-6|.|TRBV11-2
TGTGCCAGCAGCAAGTGGAAGGGACAGGGGGCGATGTCCTATAATTCACCCCTCCACTTT
CASSKWKGQGAMSYNSPLHF
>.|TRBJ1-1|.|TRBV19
TGTGCCAGTAGTATAGGACAGAACGCTGAAGCTTTCTTT
CASSIGQNAEAFF
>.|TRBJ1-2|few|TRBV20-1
TGCAGTGCGAGTCCCCTATGGGGTGGCTACACCTTC
CSASPLWGGYTF
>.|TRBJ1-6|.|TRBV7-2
TGTGCCAGCAGATTAAATACTGGGGCCCATAATTCACCCCTCCACTTT
CASRLNTGAHNSPLHF
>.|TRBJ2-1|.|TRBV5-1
TGCGCCAGCAGCCCTCGAGGTCACAATGAGCAGTTCTTC
CASSPRGHNEQFF
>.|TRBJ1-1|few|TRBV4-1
TGCGCCAGCAGCCAAGAGGGCTTAGGGTTCCGAGCCACTGAAGCTTTCTTT
CASSQEGLGFRATEAFF
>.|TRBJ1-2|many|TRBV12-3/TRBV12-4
TGTGCCACCCGGGGGGACAACTATGGCTACACCTTC
CATRGDNYGYTF
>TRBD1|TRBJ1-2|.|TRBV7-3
TGTGCCAGCAGCAATTGGGACAGCCTTAAGGACTATGGCTACACCTTC
CASSNWDSLKDYGYTF
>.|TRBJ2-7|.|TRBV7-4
TGTGCCAGCAGCCTCGGGGCTCCGAGCTCCTACGAGCAGTACTTC
CASSLGAPSSYEQYF